These 15 T cell receptor beta chains came from one sample sequenced in a study of technical replicates of blood from a handful of donors. Libraries were prepared by immunoSEQ multiplex PCR; TCRdb keeps only in-frame clonotypes and omits some of them. Altogether under 75,000 clones are present, roughly 92% being singletons, with the ten largest covering about 4.4%. The sample taken for sequencing was PBMCs. The receptors were sampled from a human donor in good health. Some clones in this sample may be carry-over from other donors' samples.

This chain links TRBV12-5 with TRBJ2-1, with 8 bases matching TRBD1. V was clipped by 5 bases and J by 1 base; unmatched bases: 7. The germline gives CDR1 LGHNT, CDR2 FRNRAP. The CDR3 loop spans 16 amino acids. CDR3 residues: CASGTGGTVSYNEQFF. The CDR3 DNA reads as TGTGCTAGTGGTACAGGGGGGACAGTTTCCTACAATGAGCAGTTCTTC.

The chain couples TRBV29-1 to TRBJ2-3; 13 positions agree with TRBD2. Losses at the gene ends were 2 bases for V and 1 base for J; bases not matched to a gene: 3. CDR3 length: 16 amino acids. Germline CDR1 reads SQVTM; CDR2 reads ANQGSEA. CDR3 sequence reads: CSVEPGTSGGTDTQYF. CDR3 DNA: TGCAGCGTTGAACCCGGGACTAGCGGGGGCACAGATACGCAGTATTTT.

The rearrangement uses TRBV14 and TRBJ1-2; 7 nucleotides align to TRBD1. Germline V gene data show CDR1 as SGHDN and CDR2 as FVKESK. V was pared by 2 bases and J by 11 bases, with 2 bases of the junction left unmatched. The CDR3 spans 11 residues. The DNA of the CDR3 is TGTGCCAGCAGCCAAACAGGGGTATACACCTTC. Amino acid sequence: CASSQTGVYTF.

This clone was recorded at least ten times. The chain recombines TRBV7-9 with TRBJ2-7; possibly TRBD2 for D (6 bases). The CDR3 is 14 residues long. The V and J ends lost 5 bases and 2 bases respectively, with 13 bases between them. Germline CDR1 is SEHNR and CDR2 is FQNEAQ (reference sequence). CDR3 nucleotide sequence: TGTGCCAGCAGCCCCCCGGGGGAGCCCTACGAGCAGTACTTC. Its translation is CASSPPGEPYEQYF.

The chain couples TRBV6-1 to TRBJ2-3, with 13 bases identical to TRBD2. This CDR3 comprises 18 residues. Germline lookup yields CDR1 MNHNS and CDR2 SASEGT. The J segment lost 4 bases and the V segment lost 0 bases, leaving 7 bases of the junction unmatched. The CDR3 region has the DNA TGTGCCAGCAGTGAAGCGCTGACTAGCGGGGGGAATCCAGATACGCAGTATTTT. The encoded protein is CASSEALTSGGNPDTQYF.

The chain uses TRBV7-9 and TRBJ1-2; 8 nucleotides agree with TRBD1. Germline values: CDR1 SEHNR, CDR2 FQNEAQ (reference sequence). The CDR3 is 13 amino acids. J gave up 8 bases and V 5 bases, and 7 bases lay outside the gene matches. In nucleotides, the CDR3 is TGTGCCAGCAGCGACGGACAGGGAGGCGGCTACACCTTC. Amino acid sequence: CASSDGQGGGYTF.

The chain recombines TRBV29-1 with TRBJ2-2; TRBD1 matches at 11 bases. The germline V gene has CDR1 SQVTM and CDR2 ANQGSEA. V lost 7 bases and J lost 3; bases outside the gene matches: 1. This CDR3 has 13 residues. CDR3 loop: CSGGQGDTGELFF. CDR3 coding DNA: TGCAGCGGGGGACAGGGGGACACCGGGGAGCTGTTTTTT.

The chain couples TRBV4-1 to TRBJ1-6; the D is unclear. The CDR3 loop spans 13 amino acids. Per germline, CDR1 MGHRA and CDR2 YSYEKL. The ends were cut back, 1 base at V and 11 bases at J, with 9 bases in the middle. The CDR3 loop is CASSQAVMTPLHF. CDR3 bases: TGCGCCAGCAGCCAAGCGGTTATGACACCCCTCCACTTT.

The chain employs TRBV7-9 and TRBJ1-2; no reliable D call. The germline V gene encodes CDR1 SEHNR and CDR2 FQNEAQ (reference sequence). CDR3 size: 14 residues. V was trimmed by 5 bases and J by 0 bases, leaving 10 bases between them. DNA of the CDR3: TGTGCCAGCAGCGACCTCGGGGCTAACTATGGCTACACCTTC. This codes for CASSDLGANYGYTF.

The chain employs TRBV7-2 and TRBJ2-7; the match to TRBD1 covers 8 bases. This CDR3 region has 15 residues. Germline CDR1 SGHTA, CDR2 FQGNSA. V gave up 0 bases and J gave up 6 bases; unmatched junction bases: 7. CDR3 protein: CASSLAGQGASEQYF. CDR3 coding DNA: TGTGCCAGCAGCTTAGCGGGCCAGGGGGCGTCCGAGCAGTACTTC.

The chain has TRBV13 and TRBJ1-1, with D maybe TRBD1 (6 bases). This CDR3 region has 16 residues. CDR1 and CDR2 (germline): PRHDT, FYEKMQ (reference sequence). Trimming left V 2 bases short and J 4 bases short, with 17 bases between. CDR3 region: CASSLNFGGLVTEAFF. In nucleotides, the CDR3 is TGTGCCAGCAGCTTAAATTTTGGGGGCTTGGTCACTGAAGCTTTCTTT.

The V and J genes are TRBV15 and TRBJ2-7; 8 nucleotides match TRBD2. Germline V CDR1 and CDR2: LNHNV, YYDKDF (reference sequence). This CDR3 is built from 16 residues. Trimming removed 1 base from V and 5 bases from J; junction bases left unmatched: 10. The CDR3 DNA reads TGTGCCACCAGCAGAGGCCGAGCGGGAGTAAGGAACGAGCAGTACTTC. It yields the protein CATSRGRAGVRNEQYF.

The chain couples TRBV5-1 to TRBJ2-3, with D possibly matching TRBD2 (7 bases). Germline V gives CDR1 SGHRS, CDR2 YFSETQ. Trimming removed 4 bases at V and 4 bases at J, with 19 bases between. There are 16 residues in the CDR3. The CDR3 reads CASSPGGQGNPDTQYF. The CDR3 nucleotides are TGCGCCAGCAGCCCCGGGGGGCAGGGTAATCCAGATACGCAGTATTTT.

The chain employs TRBV4-2 and TRBJ2-5, with D possibly matching TRBD2 (5 bases). Germline CDR1 is LGHNA and CDR2 is YNFKEQ. Trimming took off 8 bases at V and 0 bases at J, with 19 bases between the two ends. The CDR3 is 16 residues long. CDR3 sequence reads: CASGAVGWENQETQYF. CDR3 sequence (DNA): TGTGCCAGCGGCGCGGTGGGATGGGAGAACCAAGAGACCCAGTACTTC.

The chain has TRBV30 and TRBJ1-1, with D hard to call. This CDR3 region has 14 residues. Germline V gene lookup returns CDR1 GTSNPN and CDR2 SVGIG (reference sequence). The V gene lost 2 bases and the J gene lost 4 bases, with 14 bases spanning the gap. CDR3 in amino acids: CAWSYGGGRTEAFF. The CDR3 bases are TGTGCCTGGAGTTATGGCGGAGGGCGCACTGAAGCTTTCTTT. Based on the CDR3 plus reference TRBV30 and TRBJ1-1, the full variable domain is SQTIHQWPATLVQPVGSPLSLECTVEGTSNPNLYWYRQAAGRGLQLLFYSVGIGQISSEVPQNLSASRPQDRQFILSSKKLLLSDSGFYLCAWSYGGGRTEAFFGQGTRLTVV.